These T cell receptor beta chains were read from a single sample in a study of blood T cell repertoires in COVID-19. TCRdb's copy holds only in-frame clones and misses some; the assay was immunoSEQ multiplex PCR. The sample records 290,000 or so clones, approximately 91% being singletons. What was sequenced was peripheral blood. These receptors were collected from a woman aged 25 to 45 with COVID-19, enrolled during active disease. CDR3s include the opening cysteine and the closing phenylalanine or tryptophan. D genes are given only for firm matches. The size field is filled for only some rows; it gives once, few, many or a size class.

TRBV18	.	.	TRBJ2-5	CASSPPGLGGETQYF	TGTGCCAGCTCACCACCGGGGCTCGGTGGGGAGACCCAGTACTTC
TRBV7-9	.	.	TRBJ1-2	CASSLVGEAYGYTF	TGTGCCAGCAGCTTGGTCGGGGAAGCCTATGGCTACACCTTC
TRBV19	.	.	TRBJ2-2	CASSIRDLATGELFF	TGTGCCAGTAGTATACGGGACTTAGCCACCGGGGAGCTGTTTTTT
TRBV10-2	TRBD1	.	TRBJ2-1	CASSFSGTVSYNEQFF	TGCGCCAGCAGTTTTTCCGGGACAGTCTCCTACAATGAGCAGTTCTTC
TRBV6-2/TRBV6-3	TRBD2	.	TRBJ2-1	CASSKHLTSGTKSYNEQFF	TGTGCCAGCAGTAAACATCTTACTTCCGGGACTAAATCCTACAATGAGCAGTTCTTC
TRBV24-1	TRBD1	.	TRBJ1-5	CATSDLDRAGGSNQPQHF	TGTGCCACCAGTGACCTTGACAGGGCCGGCGGCAGCAATCAGCCCCAGCATTTT
TRBV4-1	.	.	TRBJ2-1	CASRQDKWRYEQFF	TGCGCCAGCAGACAAGACAAGTGGCGGTATGAGCAGTTCTTC
TRBV19	.	.	TRBJ1-1	CASSARAAYTEAFF	TGTGCCAGTAGTGCCAGGGCCGCGTACACTGAAGCTTTCTTT
TRBV11-2	TRBD1	.	TRBJ1-3	CASSWGTGGAGTGNTIYF	TGTGCCAGCAGCTGGGGGACAGGGGGCGCGGGGACTGGAAACACCATATATTTT
TRBV6-1	.	.	TRBJ1-5	CASSERGNQPQHF	TGTGCCAGCAGTGAACGGGGTAATCAGCCCCAGCATTTT
TRBV11-2	.	once	TRBJ2-3	CASSLRQSLIFTDTQYF	TGTGCCAGCAGCCTTAGACAGAGCCTAATTTTCACAGATACGCAGTATTTT
TRBV28	.	.	TRBJ2-3	CASSQSTAGPLSTDTQYF	TGTGCCAGCAGTCAAAGCACGGCGGGACCTCTTAGCACAGATACGCAGTATTTT
TRBV3-1/TRBV3-2	.	.	TRBJ2-5	CASSQSDEVPKETQYF	TGTGCCAGCAGCCAGAGCGATGAGGTACCCAAAGAGACCCAGTACTTC
TRBV11-2	TRBD1	once	TRBJ1-2	CASSTTTGGRRGYTF	TGTGCCAGCAGCACTACGACAGGGGGCAGGAGAGGCTACACCTTC
TRBV11-3	.	.	TRBJ2-1	CASSLGGGLYNEQFF	TGTGCCAGCAGCTTAGGGGGGGGCCTTTACAATGAGCAGTTCTTC
TRBV10-2	TRBD1	few	TRBJ1-1	CASSWDSQNTEAFF	TGCGCCAGCAGTTGGGACAGCCAGAACACTGAAGCTTTCTTT
TRBV5-4	TRBD2	.	TRBJ2-3	CASSLAGGSDTQYF	TGTGCCAGCAGCTTAGCGGGAGGGTCAGATACGCAGTATTTT
TRBV2	TRBD1	.	TRBJ2-5	CASSADRGTQYF	TGTGCCAGCAGTGCGGACAGGGGGACCCAGTACTTC
TRBV6-5	.	.	TRBJ2-7	CASSQLGNEQYF	TGTGCCAGCAGCCAACTAGGGAACGAGCAGTACTTC
TRBV6-1	TRBD1	once	TRBJ1-2	CASSESLGTGGGYTF	TGTGCCAGCAGTGAATCCCTCGGGACAGGGGGCGGCTACACCTTC
TRBV28	.	.	TRBJ1-2	CASSNRQYGYTF	TGTGCCAGCAGTAATAGACAGTACGGCTACACCTTC
TRBV9	TRBD1	.	TRBJ2-7	CASSVRDRGLYEQYF	TGTGCCAGCAGCGTCCGGGACAGGGGGTTATACGAGCAGTACTTC
TRBV27	TRBD1	.	TRBJ1-1	CASSPGQGNTEAFF	TGTGCCAGCAGCCCGGGACAGGGGAACACTGAAGCTTTCTTT
TRBV9	TRBD2	.	TRBJ2-1	CASSVDLAGVGNEQFF	TGTGCCAGCAGCGTAGATCTAGCGGGAGTGGGCAATGAGCAGTTCTTC
TRBV11-3	TRBD1	.	TRBJ2-2	CASSPGGPTGELFF	TGTGCCAGCAGCCCAGGGGGCCCCACCGGGGAGCTGTTTTTT
TRBV11-2	TRBD1	many	TRBJ1-1	CASSFQGARSEAFF	TGTGCCAGCAGCTTCCAGGGGGCGCGCTCTGAAGCTTTCTTT
TRBV12-3/TRBV12-4	.	.	TRBJ2-5	CASRGAGEETQYF	TGTGCCAGCAGAGGGGCAGGTGAAGAGACCCAGTACTTC
TRBV6-1	TRBD1	.	TRBJ1-1	CASSANPGQGVGDTEAFF	TGTGCCAGCAGTGCGAACCCGGGACAGGGGGTTGGGGACACTGAAGCTTTCTTT
TRBV10-3	.	.	TRBJ2-2	CAISESRTPRSTGELFF	TGTGCCATCAGTGAGTCTAGAACCCCCCGCTCAACCGGGGAGCTGTTTTTT
TRBV5-1	.	.	TRBJ2-2	CASSLTGYTGELFF	TGCGCCAGCAGCCTTACAGGGTACACCGGGGAGCTGTTTTTT
TRBV9	TRBD2	.	TRBJ2-1	CASSVTSGNEQFF	TGTGCCAGCAGCGTTACTAGCGGAAATGAGCAGTTCTTC
TRBV7-9	.	.	TRBJ2-7	CASSLKVSGVPYEQYF	TGTGCCAGCAGCTTAAAGGTGTCGGGGGTTCCCTACGAGCAGTACTTC
TRBV9	.	.	TRBJ1-6	CASSVGGNYNSPLHF	TGTGCCAGCAGCGTAGGAGGGAACTATAATTCACCCCTCCACTTT
TRBV28	TRBD1	.	TRBJ1-2	CASRGQGVEANYGYTF	TGTGCCAGCAGAGGACAGGGCGTGGAAGCTAACTATGGCTACACCTTC
TRBV11-3	.	.	TRBJ1-1	CASSFAENTEAFF	TGTGCCAGCAGCTTCGCGGAGAACACTGAAGCTTTCTTT
TRBV18	TRBD2	.	TRBJ2-1	CASSQELADNEQFF	TGTGCCAGCTCCCAGGAACTAGCGGACAATGAGCAGTTCTTC
TRBV5-1	.	.	TRBJ1-1	CASSLSSGTEAFF	TGCGCCAGCAGCCTTTCGTCGGGAACTGAAGCTTTCTTT
TRBV7-6	.	.	TRBJ2-2	CASSLGLRDPGELFF	TGTGCCAGCAGCTTAGGTCTGAGGGATCCCGGGGAGCTGTTTTTT
TRBV9	TRBD2	.	TRBJ2-3	CASSGTRADTQYF	TGTGCCAGCAGCGGGACTAGGGCAGATACGCAGTATTTT
TRBV5-1	TRBD1	.	TRBJ1-1	CASSFNRGADTEAFF	TGCGCCAGCAGCTTTAACAGGGGAGCGGACACTGAAGCTTTCTTT
TRBV5-1	.	.	TRBJ2-3	CASSLTGHLISEDTQYF	TGCGCCAGCAGCTTGACAGGGCACCTGATTTCAGAGGATACGCAGTATTTT
TRBV6-2/TRBV6-3	.	.	TRBJ2-7	CASSPGVRYEQYF	TGTGCCAGCAGCCCGGGCGTTCGTTACGAGCAGTACTTC
TRBV28	TRBD2	.	TRBJ2-2	CASSRPGGTGELFF	TGTGCCAGCAGCCGTCCGGGGGGCACCGGGGAGCTGTTTTTT
TRBV6-2/TRBV6-3	TRBD2	.	TRBJ2-1	CASSYSTRESGNEQFF	TGTGCCAGCAGTTACTCGACGCGGGAGTCGGGCAATGAGCAGTTCTTC
TRBV5-1	.	.	TRBJ2-1	CASSFRQGTGNEQFF	TGCGCCAGCAGCTTTCGGCAGGGGACCGGCAATGAGCAGTTCTTC
TRBV3-1/TRBV3-2	TRBD2	.	TRBJ2-7	CASSPRTSGSYEQYF	TGTGCCAGCAGCCCCCGGACTAGCGGCTCCTACGAGCAGTACTTC
TRBV7-6	.	.	TRBJ2-3	CASSPRPGFVGEAQYF	TGTGCCAGCAGCCCGAGACCCGGGTTCGTTGGAGAAGCGCAGTATTTT
TRBV19	.	.	TRBJ1-4	CASSITGPPNEKLFF	TGTGCCAGTAGTATTACAGGTCCCCCAAATGAAAAACTGTTTTTT